This T cell receptor beta chain was observed in a study of cytomegalovirus exposure and HLA in healthy donors. The PCR made use of 60 Vbeta and 13 Jbeta primers. Some clones are missing from TCRdb's copy, which holds only in-frame ones; the method was immunoSEQ multiplex PCR. This sample's table reports roughly 100,000 clones. Whole-study results and caveats: The authors listed about 170 TCR beta chains as cytomegalovirus-associated. Highly shared sequence variants in one cluster were likely a sequencing artifact.

In the case of this clone: What it recognizes is unknown.

Sequencing was carried out using PBMCs. The TCR sequence derives from a middle-aged man in good health and CMV-seronegative.

The CDR3 DNA sequence: TGTGCCAGCAGCCACATGTCTCGGGATCCTAACTATGGCTACACCTTC. Encoded protein: CASSHMSRDPNYGYTF. The gene calls are TRBV7-9 and TRBJ1-2; D ambiguous. Trimming left V 5 bases short and J 0 bases short, with 16 bases between. The CDR3 is 16 amino acids. Germline CDR1 SEHNR, CDR2 FQNEAQ (reference sequence).